This passage covers 8 T cell receptor beta chains from one sample sequenced in a study of cytomegalovirus exposure and HLA in healthy donors (dated by TCRdb to about 2017). Libraries were prepared through the immunoSEQ multiplex PCR assay. The multiplex PCR relied on a mix of 60 forward primers for TCR Vbeta segments and 13 reverse primers for TCR Jbeta segments. TCRdb retrieved this table from immuneACCESS and kept in-frame rearrangements only. Not all clones are present; in checked studies, unresolved V genes account for under half, and no reason is known for the remainder. The sample table holds roughly 130,000 clones, of which approximately 80% were seen once. In total, the top ten clones hold roughly 4.2% of the sample. The sample comprised PBMCs. The receptors come from a woman aged 40 to 55 in good health and CMV-seronegative.

The chain uses TRBV4-1 and TRBJ2-2; D is possibly TRBD1 (6 bases). V lost 3 bases and J lost 1, with 18 bases in between. CDR3 length: 18 residues. Germline-derived CDR1 and CDR2 are MGHRA and YSYEKL. The CDR3: CASSQHIIIGGNTGELFF. Here the CDR3 DNA reads TGCGCCAGCAGCCAGCACATCATAATAGGGGGGAACACCGGGGAGCTGTTTTTT.

The V gene is TRBV7-8, the J gene TRBJ2-5; 9 bases line up with TRBD2. The closer fit of TRBJ2-7 to the DNA end suggests the J call may be wrong. In germline, CDR1 is SGHVS, CDR2 FQNEAQ. This CDR3 has 14 residues. DNA for the CDR3: TGTGCCAGCAGGGCCGGGACTAGCCCCTACGAGCAGTACTTC. This gives the protein CASRAGTSPYEQYF.

This clone occurred a few times. This rearrangement joins TRBV28 to TRBJ2-6; possible D gene TRBD2, 5 bases. There are 15 residues in the CDR3. Trimming removed 2 bases at V and 4 bases at J, with 9 bases between. Germline-derived CDR1 and CDR2 are MDHEN and SYDVKM. The DNA of the CDR3 is TGTGCCAGCAGTTTAGTAGCGCCCGGGGCCAACGTCCTGACTTTC. Residues: CASSLVAPGANVLTF.

The J gene is TRBJ2-5, the V gene TRBV18; TRBD1 matches at 8 bases. CDR3 length: 15 amino acids. Looked up from germline, CDR1 is KGHSH and CDR2 is LQKENI. J was trimmed by 9 bases and V by 0 bases; bases with no gene match: 9. The CDR3, as DNA: TGTGCCAGCTCACCACCGGGACAGGTACTCGGGGCCCAGTACTTC. The encoded protein is CASSPPGQVLGAQYF.

The gene calls are TRBV7-2 and TRBJ2-5; D is ambiguous. V lost 0 bases and J lost 5, with 10 bases in between. Germline values: CDR1 SGHTA, CDR2 FQGNSA. This CDR3 has 14 residues. As DNA, the CDR3 is TGTGCCAGCAGCTTAGCTGGTAGTAGTGAGACCCAGTACTTC. Protein: CASSLAGSSETQYF.

The rearrangement uses TRBV11-2 and TRBJ2-2; 11 nucleotides align to TRBD1. The CDR3 extends over 17 amino acids. Germline assignment: CDR1 SGHAT and CDR2 FQNNGV. V lost 5 bases and J lost 4; bases outside the gene matches: 9. CDR3: CASSRRTGGNPTGELFF. In DNA form, the CDR3 reads TGTGCCAGCAGCCGACGGACAGGGGGCAATCCCACCGGGGAGCTGTTTTTT.

The genes are TRBV5-4 and TRBJ1-1; D remains ambiguous. Trimming took 3 bases from V and 3 from J, leaving 30 bases between them. Per germline, CDR1 SGHNT and CDR2 YYREEE (reference sequence). The CDR3 sequence is 20 residues long. The CDR3 region has the DNA TGTGCCAGCAGCTCCGGGTCTACACCCTCGACTTTAGGTGTAGACACTGAAGCTTTCTTT. Encoded protein: CASSSGSTPSTLGVDTEAFF.

The rearrangement uses TRBV7-9 and TRBJ2-1; 8 bases are a match to TRBD1. Trimming at V came to 2 bases and at J to 4 bases, leaving 4 bases not matched to a gene. Germline loops: CDR1 SEHNR, CDR2 FQNEAQ (reference sequence). The CDR3 runs to 15 residues. The CDR3 DNA is TGTGCCAGCAGCTTATCCAGGGGGCTTTACAATGAGCAGTTCTTC. Protein product: CASSLSRGLYNEQFF.